One and the same sample provided the 14 T cell receptor beta chains below, sequenced in a study of blood T cell repertoires in COVID-19. TCRdb keeps only in-frame clones here, not all; method: immunoSEQ multiplex PCR. The sample carries about 140,000 clones, over 80% recorded once. Sample: peripheral blood. The receptors here all came from a woman aged 45 to 65 with acute or convalescent COVID-19.

This chain links TRBV27 with TRBJ1-3; 7 bases are shared with TRBD1. This CDR3 region has 15 residues. Germline loops: CDR1 MNHEY, CDR2 SMNVEV (reference sequence). With 4 bases clipped from V and 4 bases from J, the junction kept 7 bases outside the gene matches. In DNA form, the CDR3 reads TGTGCCAGCAGTTCAGCGTCGACAGGGGGAAACACCATATATTTT. Its translation: CASSSASTGGNTIYF.

The chain is built from TRBV19 and TRBJ1-1; TRBD1 matches at 11 bases. The CDR3 has 14 residues. The germline V gene has CDR1 LNHDA and CDR2 SQIVND (reference sequence). Germline trimming cut 1 base from V and 5 bases from J; bases unmatched to any gene: 0. In nucleotides, the CDR3 is TGTGCCAGTAGTATAGGGGACAGGGGGACTGAAGCTTTCTTT. This sequence encodes CASSIGDRGTEAFF.

This chain joins TRBV21-1 and TRBJ2-1; TRBD2, the D gene given by the table, was not confirmed from the DNA. TRBV21-1 is tagged as a pseudogene. The CDR3 has 16 residues. DNA for the CDR3: TGTGCCAGCAGCAAAGCGTACTACCCTAGAGACAATGAGCAGTTCTTC. Protein: CASSKAYYPRDNEQFF.

J is TRBJ2-2 and V is TRBV7-8; D unclear. V was clipped by 1 base and J by 1 base, with 4 bases between them. This CDR3 region has 14 residues. Germline assignment: CDR1 SGHVS and CDR2 FQNEAQ. CDR3 sequence (DNA): TGTGCCAGCAGCTTAGGCGGGAACACCGGGGAGCTGTTTTTT. It codes for CASSLGGNTGELFF.

The gene calls are TRBV27 and TRBJ2-7, with D possibly TRBD2 on 6 matching bases. This CDR3 is built from 15 residues. CDR1 and CDR2 (germline): MNHEY, SMNVEV (reference sequence). The V and J ends lost 5 bases and 3 bases respectively, with 17 bases between them. CDR3 nucleotide sequence: TGTGCCAGCAGTGTCACTAGCCGGACGGACTACGAGCAGTACTTC. This gives the protein CASSVTSRTDYEQYF.

This clone was found once. The chain couples TRBV5-1 to TRBJ2-7; D is possibly TRBD1 (6 bases). The CDR3 sequence is 15 residues long. Per the germline V gene, CDR1 is SGHRS and CDR2 is YFSETQ. V gave up 0 bases and J gave up 4 bases, with 14 bases separating them. The CDR3 sequence is CASSLGGTPTYEQYF. The CDR3 DNA reads TGCGCCAGCAGCTTGGGGGGGACACCTACTTACGAGCAGTACTTC. Full variable domain (outside the CDR3, taken from reference TRBV5-1 and TRBJ2-7): KAGVTQTPRYLIKTRGQQVTLSCSPISGHRSVSWYQQTPGQGLQFLFEYFSETQRNKGNFPGRFSGRQFSNSRSEMNVSTLELGDSALYLCASSLGGTPTYEQYFGPGTRLTVT.

J is TRBJ2-2 and V is TRBV5-1; possibly TRBD1 for D (5 bases). Trimming removed 4 bases from V and 6 bases from J, with 10 bases in between. Germline lookup yields CDR1 SGHRS and CDR2 YFSETQ. There are 13 residues in the CDR3. The CDR3 region is CASSPQGSGELFF. DNA for the CDR3: TGCGCCAGCAGCCCCCAGGGTTCCGGGGAGCTGTTTTTT.

This clone was seen only a few times. This sequence joins TRBV11-2 and TRBJ1-1; D is uncertain. The length of the CDR3 is 12 residues. V was trimmed by 5 bases and J by 6 bases, leaving 10 bases between them. Germline CDR1 reads SGHAT; CDR2 reads FQNNGV. CDR3 in amino acids: CASSPGYSEAFF. CDR3 sequence (DNA): TGTGCCAGCAGCCCGGGGTATTCTGAAGCTTTCTTT.

The rearrangement joins TRBV9 to TRBJ2-7; TRBD1 aligns across 7 bases. In germline, CDR1 is SGDLS, CDR2 YYNGEE. CDR3 size: 15 residues. J lost 0 bases, V lost 4 bases, and 7 bases had no gene match. CDR3 coding DNA: TGTGCCAGCAGCCTGAGACAGGGTCCCTCCTACGAGCAGTACTTC. Translating gives CASSLRQGPSYEQYF.

This clone was counted between two and nine times. This chain uses TRBV4-1 with TRBJ1-1, with 9 bases that match TRBD1. V was clipped by 4 bases and J by 3 bases; unmatched bases: 3. CDR1 is MGHRA, CDR2 YSYEKL, per germline. This CDR3 is built from 14 residues. The CDR3 loop reads CASSPQGADTEAFF. The DNA of the CDR3 is TGCGCCAGCAGCCCACAGGGGGCAGACACTGAAGCTTTCTTT.

V gene TRBV11-2 combines with J gene TRBJ2-1; no clear D. Trimming took 8 bases from V and 2 from J, leaving 7 bases between them. CDR3 length: 12 amino acids. The germline V gene has CDR1 SGHAT and CDR2 FQNNGV. The CDR3 coding sequence is TGTGCCAGCGTGCAGGCCTACAATGAGCAGTTCTTC. Translation gives CASVQAYNEQFF.

The chain employs TRBV5-6 and TRBJ1-2; 8 bases map to TRBD1. Germline V gives CDR1 SGHDT, CDR2 YYEEEE. Trimming at V came to 4 bases and at J to 2 bases, leaving 10 bases not matched to a gene. The CDR3 is 16 residues long. Written as DNA, the CDR3 is TGTGCCAGCAGCCAAGGGACAGGAGAAATGAACTATGGCTACACCTTC. It codes for CASSQGTGEMNYGYTF.

The chain recombines TRBV12-3 or TRBV12-4 with TRBJ2-2; D ambiguous. The germline V and J ends were trimmed by 3 bases and 5 bases, with 7 bases remaining between them. This CDR3 has 13 amino acids. CDR3 loop: CASSLRSTGELFF. In DNA, the CDR3 is TGTGCCAGCAGTTTGAGGTCGACCGGGGAGCTGTTTTTT.

The chain is built from TRBV6-5 and TRBJ2-7; a weak D match, TRBD1 (6 bases). Between the trimmed V and J ends, which lost 4 bases and 5 bases, there was a span of 15 bases. The CDR3 sequence is 14 residues long. The V gene's germline CDR1 is MNHEY and CDR2 SVGAGI. CDR3 sequence reads: CASSSNNRVDEQYF. CDR3 nucleotide sequence: TGTGCCAGCAGTTCAAATAACAGGGTGGACGAGCAGTACTTC.